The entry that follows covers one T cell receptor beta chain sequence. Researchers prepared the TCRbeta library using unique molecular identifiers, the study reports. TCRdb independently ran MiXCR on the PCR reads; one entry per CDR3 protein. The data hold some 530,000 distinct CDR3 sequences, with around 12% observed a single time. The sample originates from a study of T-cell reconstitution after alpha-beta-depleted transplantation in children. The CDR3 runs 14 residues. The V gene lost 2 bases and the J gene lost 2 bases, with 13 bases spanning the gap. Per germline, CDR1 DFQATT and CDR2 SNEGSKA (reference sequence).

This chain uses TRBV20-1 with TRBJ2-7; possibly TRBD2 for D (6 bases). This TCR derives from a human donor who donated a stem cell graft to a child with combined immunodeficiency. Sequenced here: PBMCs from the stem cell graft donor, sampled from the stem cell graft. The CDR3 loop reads CSARPRLVPYEQYF. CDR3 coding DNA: TGCAGTGCTAGACCAAGACTAGTCCCCTACGAGCAGTACTTC.